This T cell receptor (beta chain) was captured in a study of technical replicates of blood from several donors. Assay used: immunoSEQ multiplex PCR; TCRdb lists only in-frame clones, some missing. This sample has fewer than 85,000 clones, with about 97% found just once. The sequence was collected from a human donor in good health. Sequencing input: T cells isolated from PBMCs.

CDR3: CASSQEGLRGSGELFF. The CDR3 DNA reads as TGTGCCAGCAGCCAAGAAGGGCTAAGGGGCTCCGGGGAGCTGTTTTTT. The gene calls are TRBV4-2 and TRBJ2-2, with D possibly being TRBD1 (5 bases). CDR1 and CDR2 (germline): LGHNA, YNFKEQ. This CDR3 has 16 residues. V was shortened by 0 bases and J by 6 bases, with 14 bases between the two germline ends.